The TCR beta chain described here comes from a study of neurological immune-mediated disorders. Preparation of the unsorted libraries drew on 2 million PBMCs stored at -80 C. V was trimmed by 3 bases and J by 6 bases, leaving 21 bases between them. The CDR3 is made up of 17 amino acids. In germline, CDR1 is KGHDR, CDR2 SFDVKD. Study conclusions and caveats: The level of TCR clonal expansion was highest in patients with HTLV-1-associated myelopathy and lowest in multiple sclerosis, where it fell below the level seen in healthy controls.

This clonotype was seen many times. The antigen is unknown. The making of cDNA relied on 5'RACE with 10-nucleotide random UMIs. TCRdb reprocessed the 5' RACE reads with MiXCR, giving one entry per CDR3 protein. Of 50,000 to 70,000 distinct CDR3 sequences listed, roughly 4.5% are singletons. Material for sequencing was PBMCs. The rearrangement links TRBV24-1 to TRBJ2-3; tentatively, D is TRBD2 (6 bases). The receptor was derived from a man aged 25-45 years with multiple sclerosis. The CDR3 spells CATSDPGGAGWSDTQYF. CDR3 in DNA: TGTGCCACCAGTGATCCTGGAGGGGCCGGTTGGTCGGATACGCAGTATTTT.